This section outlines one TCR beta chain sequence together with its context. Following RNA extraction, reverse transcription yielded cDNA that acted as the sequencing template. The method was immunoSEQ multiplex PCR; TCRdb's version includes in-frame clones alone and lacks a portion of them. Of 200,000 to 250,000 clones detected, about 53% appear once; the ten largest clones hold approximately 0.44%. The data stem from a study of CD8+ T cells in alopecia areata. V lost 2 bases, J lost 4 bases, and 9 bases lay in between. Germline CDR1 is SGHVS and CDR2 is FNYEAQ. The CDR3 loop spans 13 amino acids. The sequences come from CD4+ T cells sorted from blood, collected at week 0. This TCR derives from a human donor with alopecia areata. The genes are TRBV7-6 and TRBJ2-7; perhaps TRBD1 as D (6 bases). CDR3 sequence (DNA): TGTGCCAGCAGCTTAAACAGGGAATACGAGCAGTACTTC. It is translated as CASSLNREYEQYF.